This T cell receptor beta chain was recorded in a study of control samples from healthy donors and cancer patients. TCRdb keeps only in-frame clones here, not all; method: immunoSEQ multiplex PCR. The table lists 50,000 to 70,000 clones, approximately 86% of them singletons, with approximately 3.4% in the top ten. V shed 6 bases, J shed 0 bases, and the junction held 6 bases outside the gene matches. Germline loops: CDR1 SGHTA, CDR2 FQGNSA. The CDR3 runs 15 residues. The rearrangement joins TRBV7-2 to TRBJ2-3; the match to TRBD2 covers 7 bases. Sequenced: blood. The receptor was isolated from a man in his fifties in good health. CDR3: CASRDSGSSTDTQYF. CDR3 DNA sequence: TGTGCCAGCAGGGATAGCGGGTCTAGCACAGATACGCAGTATTTT. Complete variable domain (other parts from reference TRBV7-2 and TRBJ2-3): GAGVSQSPSNKVTEKGKDVELRCDPISGHTALYWYRQSLGQGLEFLIYFQGNSAPDKSGLPSDRFSAERTGGSVSTLTIQRTQQEDSAVYLCASRDSGSSTDTQYFGPGTRLTVL.